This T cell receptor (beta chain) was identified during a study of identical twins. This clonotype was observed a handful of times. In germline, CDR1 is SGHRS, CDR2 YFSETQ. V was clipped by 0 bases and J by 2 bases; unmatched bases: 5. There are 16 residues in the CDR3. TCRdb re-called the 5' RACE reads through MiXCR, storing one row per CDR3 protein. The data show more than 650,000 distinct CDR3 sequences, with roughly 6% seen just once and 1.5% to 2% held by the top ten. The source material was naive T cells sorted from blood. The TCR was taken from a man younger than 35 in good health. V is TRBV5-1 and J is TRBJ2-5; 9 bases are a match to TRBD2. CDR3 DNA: TGCGCCAGCAGCTTGGGGGACCTAGCGGGACAAGAGACCCAGTACTTC. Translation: CASSLGDLAGQETQYF.